The 10 T cell receptor beta chains below were found in one sample sequenced in a study of cytomegalovirus exposure and HLA in healthy donors. The study ran its PCR with 60 Vbeta and 13 Jbeta primers. The table came from immunoSEQ multiplex PCR; TCRdb's copy has only in-frame clones and leaves some out. The repertoire includes under 200,000 clones, around 79% of them detected once, and around 3% sits in the top ten. The sequencing sample was made of PBMCs. The receptors stem from a woman in her thirties or forties in good health and CMV-seropositive.

The J gene is TRBJ1-1, the V gene TRBV5-1; D uncertain. CDR1 and CDR2 (germline): SGHRS, YFSETQ. Trimming took 2 bases from V and 1 from J, leaving 12 bases between them. CDR3 length: 15 residues. CDR3 sequence (DNA): TGCGCCAGCAGCTTCGGGTCAGCTAAGAACACTGAAGCTTTCTTT. It is translated as CASSFGSAKNTEAFF.

V and J are TRBV5-1 and TRBJ2-5; D might be TRBD1 (6 bases). The closer fit of TRBJ2-7 to the DNA end suggests the J call may be wrong. This CDR3 region has 11 residues. CDR1 and CDR2 from the germline V gene are SGHRS and YFSETQ. CDR3: CASRQGYEQYF. In nucleotides, the CDR3 is TGCGCCAGCAGACAGGGCTACGAGCAGTACTTC.

J is TRBJ1-2 and V is TRBV18; D is unresolved. The germline V gene encodes CDR1 KGHSH and CDR2 LQKENI. Trimming cost V 3 bases and J 0 bases, with 2 bases left between them. This CDR3 region has 12 residues. The DNA of the CDR3 is TGTGCCAGCTCACCTACTAACTATGGCTACACCTTC. Amino acid sequence: CASSPTNYGYTF. The full variable domain, with the rest looked up from reference TRBV18 and TRBJ1-2, is NAGVMQNPRHLVRRRGQEARLRCSPMKGHSHVYWYRQLPEEGLKFMVYLQKENIIDESGMPKERFSAEFPKEGPSILRIQQVVRGDSAAYFCASSPTNYGYTFGSGTRLTVV.

This sequence joins TRBV6-1 and TRBJ2-1; 14 bases fit TRBD2. The CDR3 is 16 amino acids. Germline-derived CDR1 and CDR2 are MNHNS and SASEGT. The ends lost 0 bases at V and 6 bases at J; junction bases unmatched: 1. The CDR3 is CASSEAGLAGANEQFF. CDR3 DNA sequence: TGTGCCAGCAGTGAAGCGGGACTAGCGGGGGCCAATGAGCAGTTCTTC.

This chain joins TRBV5-8 and TRBJ2-1; 9 nucleotides match TRBD2. The length of the CDR3 is 16 residues. The V and J ends lost 4 bases and 8 bases, in that order; junction bases with no gene match: 13. Germline V CDR1 and CDR2: SGHTS, YDEGEE. CDR3 amino acids: CASSRFFSGRIYEQFF. Written as DNA, the CDR3 is TGTGCCAGCAGCCGTTTCTTTAGCGGGAGAATCTATGAGCAGTTCTTC.

This clone was seen only once. The chain carries TRBV5-5 and TRBJ1-5; 11 bases are a match to TRBD1. Germline loops: CDR1 SGHKS, CDR2 YYEKEE (reference sequence). The trim removed 2 bases at V and 6 bases at J, leaving 1 base unmatched. The CDR3 runs to 14 residues. DNA of the CDR3: TGTGCCAGCAGCTTAGGGACAGGGGGTCAGCCCCAGCATTTT. Translated: CASSLGTGGQPQHF.

V is TRBV11-3 and J is TRBJ1-1; a weak D match, TRBD1 (6 bases). CDR3 length: 16 residues. Germline V gene sequence: CDR1 SGHNT, CDR2 YENEEA. V was cut by 7 bases and J by 6 bases, with 24 bases left in between. In DNA form, the CDR3 reads TGTGCCAGCACCCTTAGAGGGGATCAAGGGGGTGCTGAAGCTTTCTTT. It codes for CASTLRGDQGGAEAFF.

The chain links TRBV30 to TRBJ1-6; TRBD1 aligns across 8 bases. This CDR3 contains 16 residues. V dropped 2 bases and J dropped 0; count of bases not matched to a gene: 3. Germline V lookup: CDR1 GTSNPN, CDR2 SVGIG (reference sequence). The CDR3 nucleotides are TGTGCCTGGAGTCCGACAGGGGTCTCCTATAATTCACCCCTCCACTTT. Amino acids: CAWSPTGVSYNSPLHF.

This rearrangement joins TRBV27 to TRBJ2-6; maybe TRBD1 (5 bases). In germline, CDR1 is MNHEY, CDR2 SMNVEV (reference sequence). There are 15 residues in the CDR3. With 7 bases removed from V and 2 bases from J, the gap between germline ends came to 12 bases. CDR3: CASNQGGPGANVLTF. The CDR3 DNA follows: TGTGCCAGCAACCAGGGTGGACCTGGGGCCAACGTCCTGACTTTC.

This rearrangement joins TRBV30 to TRBJ1-1; tentatively, D is TRBD1 (5 bases). The V end lost 2 bases, the J end lost 5 bases, and 15 bases lay between the germline ends. Germline V gene sequence: CDR1 GTSNPN, CDR2 SVGIG (reference sequence). There are 14 residues in the CDR3. The chain's CDR3 is CAWSREQGWTEAFF. In DNA form, the CDR3 reads TGTGCCTGGAGTCGGGAGCAGGGTTGGACTGAAGCTTTCTTT.